This T cell receptor (beta chain) was captured by sequencing in a study of blood T cell repertoires in COVID-19. Study in general: Samples came from the United States, Italy and Spain, spanning acute and convalescent COVID-19. The cDNA or gDNA used as material had been derived from T cells, B-cell-depleted T cells, or PBMCs.

Clones were sequenced by immunoSEQ multiplex PCR, and TCRdb holds only the in-frame ones, with some missing. The table has some 150,000 clones, 65% to 85% seen once. V shed 6 bases, J shed 5 bases, and the junction held 6 bases outside the gene matches. The CDR3 runs to 13 residues. CDR1 is SQVTM, CDR2 ANQGSEA, per germline. The sequence was obtained from a human donor with acute or convalescent COVID-19. The donor label of this sample is uncertain. Material: peripheral blood. This rearrangement joins TRBV29-1 to TRBJ1-5; TRBD1 matches 8 bases. The CDR3: CSVGQGRDQPQHF. CDR3 bases: TGCAGCGTAGGACAGGGCCGAGATCAGCCCCAGCATTTT. Variable domain in full (rest from reference TRBV29-1 and TRBJ1-5): SAVISQKPSRDICQRGTSLTIQCQVDSQVTMMFWYRQQPGQSLTLIATANQGSEATYESGFVIDKFPISRPNLTFSTLTVSNMSPEDSSIYLCSVGQGRDQPQHFGDGTRLSIL.